These 21 T cell receptor beta chains originate from one sample sequenced in a study of cytomegalovirus exposure and HLA in healthy donors. The PCR employed 60 Vbeta primers together with 13 Jbeta primers. The table came from immunoSEQ multiplex PCR; TCRdb's copy has only in-frame clones and leaves some out. In the table there are more than 70,000 clones, around 70% of which are singletons. Source material: PBMCs. The receptor set was obtained from a woman in her fifties or sixties in good health and CMV-seropositive.

The chain has TRBV15 and TRBJ1-1, with D uncertain. This CDR3 is 13 amino acids long. Per germline, CDR1 LNHNV and CDR2 YYDKDF (reference sequence). V was pared by 3 bases and J by 0 bases, with 5 bases between. As DNA, the CDR3 is TGTGCCACCAGCAGCCCCATGAACACTGAAGCTTTCTTT. Translating it yields CATSSPMNTEAFF.

This chain links TRBV30 with TRBJ2-7; 11 bases match TRBD2. In germline, CDR1 is GTSNPN, CDR2 SVGIG (reference sequence). The CDR3 spans 15 residues. The V segment lost 3 bases and the J segment 4 bases; nucleotides outside the gene matches: 8. CDR3: CAWSGSGRAYYEQYF. CDR3 nucleotides: TGTGCCTGGAGCGGTAGCGGGAGGGCCTATTACGAGCAGTACTTC.

In nucleotides, the CDR3 is TGTGCCAGCAGCCCACCCGGGAGTGGAGAGACCCAGTACTTC. Its translation is CASSPPGSGETQYF. The V gene is TRBV7-9, the J gene TRBJ2-5; tentative D call: TRBD2 (6 bases). The germline V gene has CDR1 SEHNR and CDR2 FQNEAQ (reference sequence). CDR3 length: 14 residues. V lost 5 bases to trimming and J lost 4 bases, with 14 bases between them.

The J gene is TRBJ2-1, the V gene TRBV29-1; D is possibly TRBD2 (5 bases). V lost 4 bases and J lost 3, with 13 bases in between. CDR3 length equals 14 residues. Germline values: CDR1 SQVTM, CDR2 ANQGSEA. This chain's CDR3 is CSVAATNYYNEQFF. The CDR3 region has the DNA TGCAGCGTTGCCGCGACTAACTACTACAATGAGCAGTTCTTC.

The chain links TRBV27 to TRBJ2-7; D remains ambiguous. Between the trimmed V and J ends, which lost 3 bases and 3 bases, there was a span of 12 bases. Germline lookup yields CDR1 MNHEY and CDR2 SMNVEV (reference sequence). This CDR3 spans 14 amino acids. The CDR3 nucleotides read TGTGCCAGCAGTTTGGATGGCAGACACTACGAGCAGTACTTC. It yields the protein CASSLDGRHYEQYF.

This clone has more than one count but fewer than ten. As DNA, the CDR3 is TGTGCCAGCAGCTTAGGAGTTGCGGGATTTACCTACAATGAGCAGTTCTTC. It codes for CASSLGVAGFTYNEQFF. The chain combines TRBV7-8 with TRBJ2-1; a weak D match, TRBD2 (6 bases). The germline V gene has CDR1 SGHVS and CDR2 FQNEAQ. With 1 base removed from V and 2 bases from J, the gap between germline ends came to 15 bases. The CDR3 runs to 17 residues.

For the CDR3, the DNA is TGCGCCAGCAAGAGAGACAACCAGAACACCGGGGAGCTGTTTTTT. This gives the protein CASKRDNQNTGELFF. The chain couples TRBV5-1 to TRBJ2-2; no clear D gene. The V gene's germline CDR1 is SGHRS and CDR2 YFSETQ. V was shortened by 6 bases and J by 1 base, with 13 bases between the two germline ends. This CDR3 has 15 residues.

This clone was counted only a few times. The chain uses TRBV28 and TRBJ2-7; 8 positions agree with TRBD2. This CDR3 region has 15 residues. Germline V gene sequence: CDR1 MDHEN, CDR2 SYDVKM. The ends lost 6 bases at V and 1 base at J; junction bases unmatched: 8. Written as DNA, the CDR3 is TGTGCCAGCAGCGACCGGGAGGGAGATTCCTACGAGCAGTACTTC. Translated: CASSDREGDSYEQYF.

The chain joins TRBV9 to TRBJ2-3, with D maybe TRBD1 (6 bases). V was cut by 5 bases and J by 1 base, with 8 bases left in between. The CDR3 length is 13 residues. The V gene's germline CDR1 is SGDLS and CDR2 YYNGEE. The DNA for the CDR3 is TGTGCCAGCAGTCGACAGGGCACAGATACGCAGTATTTT. This encodes CASSRQGTDTQYF.

This rearrangement joins TRBV7-9 to TRBJ2-2; the match to TRBD1 covers 9 bases. J gave up 5 bases and V 1 base, and 5 bases lay outside the gene matches. Germline assignment: CDR1 SEHNR and CDR2 FQNEAQ (reference sequence). The CDR3 spans 16 residues. The CDR3 protein is CASSLDRGQGTGELFF. The DNA for the CDR3 is TGTGCCAGCAGCTTAGACCGCGGACAGGGGACCGGGGAGCTGTTTTTT.

The chain is built from TRBV18 and TRBJ2-1, with 9 nucleotides matching TRBD2. The CDR3 contains 17 residues. Germline CDR1 and CDR2: KGHSH and LQKENI. After removal of 4 bases from V and 7 bases from J, the junction contained 14 bases not matched to a gene. This chain's CDR3 is CASSLGVGLATGNEQFF. The CDR3 region has the DNA TGTGCCAGCTCACTGGGGGTAGGACTAGCGACGGGGAATGAGCAGTTCTTC.

The chain has TRBV28 and TRBJ2-5; D might be TRBD1 (5 bases). V was clipped by 8 bases and J by 1 base, with 14 bases between them. The CDR3 is 14 amino acids. Looked up from germline, CDR1 is MDHEN and CDR2 is SYDVKM. The CDR3 spells CASRLQGSQETQYF. CDR3 DNA: TGTGCCAGCCGCCTCCAGGGCAGCCAAGAGACCCAGTACTTC.

The J gene is TRBJ2-5, the V gene TRBV7-6, with D possibly TRBD2 on 5 matching bases. The length of the CDR3 is 13 residues. Germline CDR1 and CDR2: SGHVS and FNYEAQ. Trimming shortened V by 4 bases and J by 4 bases, and 10 bases separated the two germline ends. The CDR3 is CASSSGLLETQYF. CDR3 DNA: TGTGCCAGCAGCTCAGGACTGTTAGAGACCCAGTACTTC.

The chain carries TRBV6-5 and TRBJ2-3, with D possibly matching TRBD2 (6 bases). CDR3 length equals 15 residues. The V and J ends lost 6 bases and 2 bases respectively, with 15 bases between them. Germline values: CDR1 MNHEY, CDR2 SVGAGI. As DNA, the CDR3 is TGTGCCAGCAGCCAGACTAGTATGACCACAGATACGCAGTATTTT. As protein: CASSQTSMTTDTQYF.

V is TRBV4-1 and J is TRBJ1-1, with D possibly being TRBD1 (5 bases). Trimming took 6 bases from V and 1 from J, leaving 9 bases between them. CDR1 and CDR2 from the germline V gene are MGHRA and YSYEKL. The CDR3 extends over 13 amino acids. CDR3 protein: CASRRQPNTEAFF. CDR3 nucleotide sequence: TGCGCCAGCAGGCGACAGCCGAACACTGAAGCTTTCTTT.

This clone was picked up a small number of times. The chain has TRBV28 and TRBJ2-3; 7 bases are shared with TRBD2. V lost 3 bases to trimming and J lost 5 bases; unmatched junction nucleotides: 8. The CDR3 totals 15 residues. Per germline, CDR1 MDHEN and CDR2 SYDVKM. The CDR3 loop is CASSFPGGGGDTQYF. The CDR3 DNA reads TGTGCCAGCAGTTTCCCGGGGGGAGGTGGAGATACGCAGTATTTT.

The V gene is TRBV6-5, the J gene TRBJ1-1, with TRBD1 identical over 7 bases. The germline CDR1 and CDR2 sequences are MNHEY and SVGAGI. This CDR3 has 14 amino acids. Unmatched junction bases numbered 0, after V lost 2 bases and J lost 0 bases. This CDR3 is CASSYDRVNTEAFF. The CDR3 DNA sequence: TGTGCCAGCAGTTACGACAGGGTGAACACTGAAGCTTTCTTT.

This clone was found a few times. The V call is TRBV29-1, the J call TRBJ2-3, with 15 positions matching TRBD2. From germline, CDR1 is SQVTM and CDR2 ANQGSEA. J lost 6 bases, V lost 7 bases, and 5 bases had no gene match. CDR3 length equals 14 residues. This CDR3 is CSAQGLAGGDTQYF. CDR3 nucleotides: TGCAGCGCCCAGGGACTAGCGGGAGGCGATACGCAGTATTTT.

The V gene is TRBV4-3, the J gene TRBJ1-2, with a tentative D call TRBD1 (5 bases). Germline V gene data show CDR1 as LGHNA and CDR2 as YSLEER. V dropped 1 base and J dropped 3 bases, with 9 bases sitting between them. The CDR3 is 14 amino acids. The CDR3 bases are TGCGCCAGCAGCCAAGCTCCAGGGTACTATGGCTACACCTTC. The encoded protein is CASSQAPGYYGYTF.

The rearrangement joins TRBV7-9 to TRBJ1-2; no definite D call. Germline-derived CDR1 and CDR2 are SEHNR and FQNEAQ (reference sequence). Deletions cut 5 bases from V and 6 bases from J, with 16 bases between. The CDR3 is made up of 14 amino acids. The CDR3 loop reads CASSNILMVHGYTF. In DNA, the CDR3 is TGTGCCAGCAGCAACATACTAATGGTGCATGGCTACACCTTC.

The V gene is TRBV4-1, the J gene TRBJ2-3; TRBD1 matches 9 bases. Germline lookup yields CDR1 MGHRA and CDR2 YSYEKL. CDR3 length equals 18 residues. Unmatched junction bases numbered 15, after V lost 4 bases and J lost 4 bases. CDR3 residues: CASSLEGPGGQGPDTQYF. The CDR3 coding sequence is TGCGCCAGCAGCCTTGAAGGCCCTGGGGGACAGGGCCCAGATACGCAGTATTTT.